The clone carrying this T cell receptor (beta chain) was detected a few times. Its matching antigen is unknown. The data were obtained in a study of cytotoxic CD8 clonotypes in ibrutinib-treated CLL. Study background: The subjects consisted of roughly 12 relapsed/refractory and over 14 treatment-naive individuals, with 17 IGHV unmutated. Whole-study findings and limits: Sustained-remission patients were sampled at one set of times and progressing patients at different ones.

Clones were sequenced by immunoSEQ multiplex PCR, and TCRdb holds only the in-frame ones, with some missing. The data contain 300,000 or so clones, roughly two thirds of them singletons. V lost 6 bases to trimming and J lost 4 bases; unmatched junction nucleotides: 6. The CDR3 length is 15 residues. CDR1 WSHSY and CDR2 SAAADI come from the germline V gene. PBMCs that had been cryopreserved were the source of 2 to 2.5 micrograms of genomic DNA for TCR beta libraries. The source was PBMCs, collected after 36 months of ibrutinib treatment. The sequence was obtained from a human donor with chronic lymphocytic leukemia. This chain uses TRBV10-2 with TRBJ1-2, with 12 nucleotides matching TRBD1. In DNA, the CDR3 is TGCGCCAGCAGAACCGGGACAGGGGGCTCCTATGGCTACACCTTC. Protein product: CASRTGTGGSYGYTF.